One and the same sample provided the 15 T cell receptor beta chains below, sequenced in a study of shared T cell receptors in the human thymus. TCRdb's copy holds only in-frame clones and misses some; the assay was immunoSEQ multiplex PCR. The sample has 700,000 or so clones, around 85% seen once. These data were also filed under a second study, of human thymus T cells.

Sequencing input: thymocytes. Every receptor here comes from a girl less than two years old with a congenital heart defect.

This clone was seen more than once but under ten times. The chain combines TRBV5-6 with TRBJ2-5; 8 nucleotides align to TRBD2. The length of the CDR3 is 17 residues. The V gene's germline CDR1 is SGHDT and CDR2 YYEEEE. V was clipped by 4 bases and J by 4 bases; unmatched bases: 15. CDR3 nucleotide sequence: TGTGCCAGCAGCGTGACTATTCTCGGGACTAGTCGAGAGACCCAGTACTTC. Translating it yields CASSVTILGTSRETQYF.

This clone occurred once. The DNA of the CDR3 is TGTGCCAGCAGCTTCATTAAGGGGGCGCGAGGGGGCTACACCTTC. Protein sequence: CASSFIKGARGGYTF. V and J are TRBV5-6 and TRBJ1-2, with TRBD1 identical over 7 bases. The length of the CDR3 is 15 residues. CDR1 and CDR2 (germline): SGHDT, YYEEEE. V was clipped by 2 bases and J by 8 bases; unmatched bases: 12.

The chain has TRBV4-1 and TRBJ1-4; weak D call: TRBD1 (5 bases). The germline V and J ends were trimmed by 3 bases and 4 bases, with 18 bases remaining between them. CDR3 length: 17 residues. Germline loops: CDR1 MGHRA, CDR2 YSYEKL. The CDR3 region is CASSQDCGRGGNEKLFF. CDR3 nucleotides: TGCGCCAGCAGCCAGGACTGCGGCCGGGGGGGTAATGAAAAACTGTTTTTT.

This chain connects TRBV6-5 to TRBJ1-2; possibly TRBD1 for D (6 bases). Trimming pared 7 bases from V and 8 bases from J, leaving 14 bases between. Germline values: CDR1 MNHEY, CDR2 SVGAGI. CDR3 length: 12 residues. CDR3 region: CASTHRGGGYTF. CDR3 in DNA: TGTGCCAGCACCCACAGAGGGGGAGGCTACACCTTC.

The chain uses TRBV9 and TRBJ1-3; TRBD1 agrees at 7 bases. The V gene end was trimmed by 3 bases and the J gene end by 0 bases; junction bases not matched to a gene: 9. From germline, CDR1 is SGDLS and CDR2 YYNGEE. The CDR3 loop spans 17 amino acids. The CDR3 loop reads CASSDIDRVPSGNTIYF. The CDR3 region has the DNA TGTGCCAGCAGCGACATAGACAGGGTCCCCTCTGGAAACACCATATATTTT.

This clone is a singleton in its sample. The chain employs TRBV18 and TRBJ1-2, with 9 bases fitting TRBD1. Looked up from germline, CDR1 is KGHSH and CDR2 is LQKENI. The CDR3 covers 16 residues. J gave up 6 bases and V 1 base, and 9 bases lay outside the gene matches. CDR3 residues: CASSPRHGDRVNGYTF. CDR3 in DNA: TGTGCCAGCTCACCACGCCATGGGGACAGGGTCAATGGCTACACCTTC.

The chain links TRBV28 to TRBJ2-7; 8 bases match TRBD2. Germline trimming cut 5 bases from V and 9 bases from J; bases unmatched to any gene: 15. The germline gives CDR1 MDHEN, CDR2 SYDVKM. The CDR3 spans 15 residues. CDR3 nucleotide sequence: TGTGCCAGCAGTCCCCCCCCGGGAGGGGGGTGTCGGCAGTACTTC. Translation gives CASSPPPGGGCRQYF.

This clone has more than one count but fewer than ten. The V and J genes are TRBV6-6 and TRBJ2-1, with a possible D match to TRBD2 (6 bases). This CDR3 contains 15 residues. CDR1 and CDR2 (germline): MNHNY, SVGAGI (reference sequence). Between the trimmed V and J ends, which lost 7 bases and 3 bases, there was a span of 16 bases. This CDR3 reads CASTAPSVNYNEQFF. The DNA of the CDR3 is TGTGCCAGCACGGCACCTAGCGTAAACTACAATGAGCAGTTCTTC.

In its sample, this clone was seen a few times. CDR3 amino acids: CASSPTTSGAPESAYEQYF. CDR3 coding DNA: TGTGCCAGCAGCCCGACGACTAGCGGGGCGCCAGAATCGGCATACGAGCAGTACTTC. V usage is TRBV11-2 and J usage is TRBJ2-7; 11 nucleotides match TRBD2. The V and J ends lost 5 bases and 4 bases, in that order; junction bases with no gene match: 19. The CDR3 runs to 19 residues. CDR1 and CDR2 from the germline V gene are SGHAT and FQNNGV.

CDR3 protein: CASSQEGQGIFGYGYTF. CDR3 bases: TGCGCCAGCAGCCAAGAGGGACAGGGAATATTTGGCTATGGCTACACCTTC. This sequence joins TRBV4-1 and TRBJ1-2; 9 positions agree with TRBD1. CDR1 is MGHRA and CDR2 is YSYEKL in the germline V gene. Trimming cost V 0 bases and J 4 bases; bases outside gene matches: 9. The CDR3 sequence is 17 residues long.

This clone was found once. The chain joins TRBV4-3 to TRBJ2-5; 8 bases match TRBD2. This CDR3 comprises 16 residues. Germline V gives CDR1 LGHNA, CDR2 YSLEER. V shed 0 bases and J 3 bases; nucleotides not matched to a gene: 6. The CDR3 spells CASSQDRGTRKETQYF. The CDR3, as DNA: TGCGCCAGCAGCCAAGATAGGGGGACTAGAAAAGAGACCCAGTACTTC.

The table lists this clone with a few counts. CDR3 sequence: CASSEPSSGTGGIDTQYF. CDR3 sequence (DNA): TGTGCCAGCAGTGAACCCTCTTCCGGGACAGGGGGCATAGATACGCAGTATTTT. The chain carries TRBV25-1 and TRBJ2-3; TRBD1 matches 12 bases. This CDR3 contains 18 residues. The junction had 11 bases not matched to a gene; V was cut back by 2 bases and J by 5 bases. CDR1 MGHDK and CDR2 SYGVNS come from the germline V gene.

This chain joins TRBV25-1 and TRBJ2-5; no definite D call. CDR3 length equals 14 residues. Germline CDR1 MGHDK, CDR2 SYGVNS. Between the trimmed V and J ends, which lost 8 bases and 7 bases, there was a span of 20 bases. The CDR3 here is CASGASRQRGTQYF. The CDR3 DNA sequence: TGTGCCAGCGGAGCCTCTCGGCAGAGAGGGACCCAGTACTTC.

The gene calls are TRBV11-2 and TRBJ1-2, with a tentative D call TRBD1 (5 bases). From germline, CDR1 is SGHAT and CDR2 FQNNGV. V dropped 4 bases and J dropped 4 bases, with 16 bases sitting between them. The CDR3 runs to 15 residues. The CDR3 sequence is CASSSGQGRGYGYTF. In DNA form, the CDR3 reads TGTGCCAGCAGCTCCGGTCAGGGAAGAGGCTATGGCTACACCTTC.

The CDR3 sequence is CASSYDRTYYGYTF. The CDR3 coding sequence is TGTGCCAGCAGTTACGACCGGACTTACTATGGCTACACCTTC. J is TRBJ1-2 and V is TRBV6-5; D not resolved. CDR3 size: 14 residues. CDR1 MNHEY and CDR2 SVGAGI come from the germline V gene. The V gene lost 2 bases and the J gene lost 3 bases, with 10 bases spanning the gap.